The entry below describes one T cell receptor (beta chain). This record belongs to a study of blood T cell repertoires in COVID-19. Produced via immunoSEQ multiplex PCR; TCRdb's table is partial and in-frame only. This table holds 50,000 to 65,000 clones, 75% to 90% found once. Germline CDR1 is GTSNPN and CDR2 is SVGIG (reference sequence). The V end was cut by 0 bases, the J end by 7 bases, with 10 bases between. This CDR3 has 13 residues. The chain has TRBV30 and TRBJ1-5; D not resolved. Sequenced: peripheral blood. This receptor was obtained from a human donor in a cohort sampled during active COVID-19. The CDR3 here is CAWSVMVGQPQHF. DNA for the CDR3: TGTGCCTGGAGTGTGATGGTTGGCCAGCCCCAGCATTTT.